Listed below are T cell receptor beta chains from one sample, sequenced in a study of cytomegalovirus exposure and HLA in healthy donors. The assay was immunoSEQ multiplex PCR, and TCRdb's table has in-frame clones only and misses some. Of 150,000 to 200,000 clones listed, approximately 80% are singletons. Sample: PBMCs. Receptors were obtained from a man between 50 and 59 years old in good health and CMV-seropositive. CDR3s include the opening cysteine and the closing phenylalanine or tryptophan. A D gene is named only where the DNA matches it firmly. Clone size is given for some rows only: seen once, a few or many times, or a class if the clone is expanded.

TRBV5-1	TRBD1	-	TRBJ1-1	TGCGCCAGCAGGTCCTTAGGGACAGGGGGGCCTAACACTGAAGCTTTCTTT	CASRSLGTGGPNTEAFF
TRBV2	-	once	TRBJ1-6	TGTGCCAGCATGGCCGAATCCTATAATTCACCCCTCCACTTT	CASMAESYNSPLHF
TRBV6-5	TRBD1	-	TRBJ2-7	TGTGCCAGCAGACCACAGGGGGCCTACGAGCAGTACTTC	CASRPQGAYEQYF
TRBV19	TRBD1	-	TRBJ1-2	TGTGCCAGTAGTTATCGAGGGGGCTCGGGCTATGGCTACACCTTC	CASSYRGGSGYGYTF
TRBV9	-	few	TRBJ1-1	TGTGCCAGCAGCGCCCTATTAAGCCCGAACACTGAAGCTTTCTTT	CASSALLSPNTEAFF
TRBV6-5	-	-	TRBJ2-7	TGTGCCAGCAGTGTCGGGGAGGTCAGCTACGAGCAGTACTTC	CASSVGEVSYEQYF
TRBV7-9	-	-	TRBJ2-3	TGTGCCAGCAGCTTCGCTAGCGCTGGAGATACGCAGTATTTT	CASSFASAGDTQYF
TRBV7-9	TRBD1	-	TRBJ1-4	TGTGCCAGCAGCTCAGGACAGGCAACTAATGAAAAACTGTTTTTT	CASSSGQATNEKLFF
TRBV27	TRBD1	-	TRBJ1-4	TGTGCCAGCAGTCGACGGACAGGGAGTGGCACTAATGAAAAACTGTTTTTT	CASSRRTGSGTNEKLFF
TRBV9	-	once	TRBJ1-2	TGTGCCAGCAGCGTCGGGGAGTACTCCTCTGGCTACACCTTC	CASSVGEYSSGYTF
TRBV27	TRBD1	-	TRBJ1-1	TGTGCCAGTAACAAGTTGGGGACAGGGAACACTGAAGCTTTCTTT	CASNKLGTGNTEAFF
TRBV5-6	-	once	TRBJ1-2	TGTGCCAGCAGCTTGGCGGGGGGGCAGCATGGCTACACCTTC	CASSLAGGQHGYTF
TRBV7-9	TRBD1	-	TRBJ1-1	TGTGCCAGCAGCACGACAGGGGCCGAAGCTTTCTTT	CASSTTGAEAFF
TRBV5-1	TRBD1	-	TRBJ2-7	TGCGCCAGCAGCCTGACTGGACAGGGGACGGCCGTCGAGCAGTACTTC	CASSLTGQGTAVEQYF
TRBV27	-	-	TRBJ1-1	TGTGCCAGCAGTTTAGGGCGGGGACTTGAAGCTTTCTTT	CASSLGRGLEAFF
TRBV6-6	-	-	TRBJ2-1	TGTGCCAGCAGCCCCCTGTACTCCCCGGACAATGAGCAGTTCTTC	CASSPLYSPDNEQFF
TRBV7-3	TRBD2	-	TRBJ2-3	TGTGCCAGCAGCACCGGGGGGGGCACAGATACGCAGTATTTT	CASSTGGGTDTQYF
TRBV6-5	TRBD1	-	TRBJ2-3	TGTGCCAGCAGTTACTCCCCAGGGGGCCTCACAGATACGCAGTATTTT	CASSYSPGGLTDTQYF
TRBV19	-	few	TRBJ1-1	TGTGCCAGTAGTCCTAGGCCGGGAACTATGAACACTGAAGCTTTCTTT	CASSPRPGTMNTEAFF
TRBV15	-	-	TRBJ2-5	TGTGCCACCAGCAGAGTTTCGGAGACCCAGTACTTC	CATSRVSETQYF
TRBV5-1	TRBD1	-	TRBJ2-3	TGCGCCAGCAGCTTGAACAGGGGAACAGATACGCAGTATTTT	CASSLNRGTDTQYF
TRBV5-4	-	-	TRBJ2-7	TGTGCCAGCAGCTCGGGAGTCTCCTACGAGCAGTACTTC	CASSSGVSYEQYF
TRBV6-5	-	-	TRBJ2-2	TGTGCCAGCAGTTGGCAGGGGAACACCGGGGAGCTGTTTTTT	CASSWQGNTGELFF
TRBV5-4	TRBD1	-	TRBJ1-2	TGTGCCAGCAGCTTGGACAGGGGGAGCGGTGGCTACACCTTC	CASSLDRGSGGYTF
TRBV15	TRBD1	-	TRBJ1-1	TGTGCCACCTTCTCGACAGGGGCCATGAACACTGAAGCTTTCTTT	CATFSTGAMNTEAFF
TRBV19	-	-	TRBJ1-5	TGTGCCAGTAGTATTTTAGGACTCTATAGCAATCAGCCCCAGCATTTT	CASSILGLYSNQPQHF
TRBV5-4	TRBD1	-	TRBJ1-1	TGTGCCAGCAGCCCTGGCTTAGGACAGGGCACTGAAGCTTTCTTT	CASSPGLGQGTEAFF
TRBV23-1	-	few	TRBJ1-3	TGCGCCAGCAGTCCGAGGGGAGGGGTTCGAAACACCATATATTTT	CASSPRGGVRNTIYF
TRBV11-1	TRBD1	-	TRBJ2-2	TGTGCCAGCAGTCGGACAGGGTTTTGGGGTTCGACTACCGGGGAGCTGTTTTTT	CASSRTGFWGSTTGELFF
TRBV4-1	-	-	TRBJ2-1	TGCGCCAGCAGCCAAGATTTGGCTAGTCTTAATGAGCAGTTCTTC	CASSQDLASLNEQFF
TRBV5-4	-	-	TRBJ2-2	TGTGCCAGCAGCCCCGTCGCGGCCGGGGAGCTGTTTTTT	CASSPVAAGELFF
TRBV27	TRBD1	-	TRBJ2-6	TGTGCCAGCAGGTCAGGGACAGGGGGCGTTGGGGCCAACGTCCTGACTTTC	CASRSGTGGVGANVLTF
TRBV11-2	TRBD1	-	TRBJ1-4	TGTGCCAGCAGCTTAAGACAGGGAGGCTTTGCAACTAATGAAAAACTGTTTTTT	CASSLRQGGFATNEKLFF
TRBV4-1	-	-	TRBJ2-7	TGCGCCAGCGGCCAAGATCTTGTAGAGCAGTACTTC	CASGQDLVEQYF